The rows below give T cell receptor beta chains drawn from one sample of a study of blood T cell repertoires in COVID-19. Some clones are missing from TCRdb's copy, which holds only in-frame ones; the method was immunoSEQ multiplex PCR. Altogether 150,000 to 200,000 clones are present, over 80% being singletons, with the ten largest covering approximately 5.3%. Sequencing input: PBMCs or T cells enriched from blood (not recorded which). The source is a man aged 70-80 years who had been exposed to COVID-19. Each CDR3 is given with its conserved first and last residue. Fields, in order: CDR3 DNA, CDR3 protein, V gene, J gene, clone size, D gene. A D gene is named only where the DNA matches it firmly. Some rows have no size entry. The others give once, few or many, or a class for an expanded clone.

TGTGCCAGCAGTGAAAGGACAGGGGGCTACACCTTC	CASSERTGGYTF	TRBV6-1	TRBJ1-2	.	TRBD1
TGTGCCAGCAGTTTAGGCCGGGATGGGCCCCAGTTCTTC	CASSLGRDGPQFF	TRBV12-3/TRBV12-4	TRBJ2-1	.	.
TGTGCCAGCAGCTTGCTTATGGGAAGGGTAGGAGGGGAGCAGTACTTC	CASSLLMGRVGGEQYF	TRBV7-2	TRBJ2-7	.	.
TGTGCCAGCAGTTCTAGGGGCGGGAGGGGCTCCTACAATGAGCAGTTCTTC	CASSSRGGRGSYNEQFF	TRBV7-8	TRBJ2-1	.	TRBD2
TGTGCCAGCAGTCCCAGGGACAATGAGCAGTTCTTC	CASSPRDNEQFF	TRBV6-5	TRBJ2-1	.	.
TGTGCCAGTAGTCAGACAGGGTGGAACCCAGATACGCAGTATTTT	CASSQTGWNPDTQYF	TRBV19	TRBJ2-3	.	TRBD1
TGTGCCAGCAGTGAAGCCTTCCGGAGGCAAGAGACCCAGTACTTC	CASSEAFRRQETQYF	TRBV2	TRBJ2-5	.	.
TGTGCCAGTAGGCCCACGGCAGGGGGCCAGTGGGGGGAGCAGTACTTC	CASRPTAGGQWGEQYF	TRBV19	TRBJ2-7	once	TRBD1
TGTGCCAGCTCACCGCCGGGACTAGGCTCAGAGACCCAGTACTTC	CASSPPGLGSETQYF	TRBV18	TRBJ2-5	once	TRBD2
TGTGCCAGCAGTCCCGGGACAGGGGTGGGCGAGCAGTACTTC	CASSPGTGVGEQYF	TRBV27	TRBJ2-7	.	TRBD1
TGCGCCAGCAGCTTGAATGCGGGGACTCTGGATACGCAGTATTTT	CASSLNAGTLDTQYF	TRBV5-1	TRBJ2-3	.	.
TGCGCCAGCAGCTTAACTGCGAGCACTGGGACCCAGTACTTC	CASSLTASTGTQYF	TRBV5-1	TRBJ2-5	.	.
TGTGCCAGCAGTGGAGGAACGGGAAACACCATATATTTT	CASSGGTGNTIYF	TRBV9	TRBJ1-3	once	.
TGTGCCACCAGCAGGGACGGGGATAATTCACCCCTCCACTTT	CATSRDGDNSPLHF	TRBV15	TRBJ1-6	.	.
TGTGCCAGTATACGGTCCAGGGATTATAGTGAAGCTTTCTTT	CASIRSRDYSEAFF	TRBV19	TRBJ1-1	once	.
TGTGCCAGCAGCCCCACAGGGCGCGCCTATGGCTACACCTTC	CASSPTGRAYGYTF	TRBV27	TRBJ1-2	.	.